This T cell receptor beta chain is from a study of CD8 T cells in ankylosing spondylitis. The study's findings and limits: Matched ankylosing spondylitis synovial fluid reportedly showed significant enrichment of disease-linked clones. Disease-associated clonotypes exhibited CD8+ identity and were relatively infrequent in peripheral blood. Blood from ankylosing spondylitis patients appeared to carry a characteristic roughly 8-variant TCR beta motif. Prior work had noted some motif variants in reactive arthritis blood and synovial fluid.

The sample holds a few counts of this clonotype. Its cognate antigen is unknown. TCRdb re-called the 5' RACE reads with MiXCR, one entry per CDR3 protein. Among over 600,000 distinct CDR3 sequences listed, around 20% were seen once. The CDR3 is 14 residues long. In germline, CDR1 is MGHDK, CDR2 SYGVNS. V was clipped by 5 bases and J by 7 bases, with 14 bases between them. Material for sequencing was blood, either unsorted or a sorted T cell fraction (not recorded which). This receptor was taken from a male donor with ankylosing spondylitis. This chain uses TRBV25-1 with TRBJ2-2; tentatively, D is TRBD2 (5 bases). CDR3: CASSSLSAGGELFF. CDR3 coding DNA: TGTGCCAGCAGTAGCCTTAGCGCTGGCGGGGAGCTGTTTTTT.